Following are 16 T cell receptor beta chains from one sample sequenced in a study of cytomegalovirus exposure and HLA in healthy donors listed by TCRdb under 2017. The receptor library was made with the immunoSEQ multiplex PCR assay. The multiplex PCR relied on a mix of 60 forward primers for TCR Vbeta segments and 13 reverse primers for TCR Jbeta segments. This immuneACCESS table, as held by TCRdb, lists in-frame sequences with V and J called but not all clones. Of the missing ones, under half trace to an unresolved V gene in checked studies; the others have no known cause. This sample comprises 60,000 to 85,000 clones, around 76% of them detected only once. 1.5% to 2% of the sample is in the top ten clones. Sequenced sample: PBMCs. Receptor source: a man aged 40-49 years in good health and CMV-seronegative.

The chain joins TRBV9 to TRBJ2-3, with TRBD2 as a possible D gene (6 bases). V was clipped by 6 bases and J by 0 bases, with 17 bases between them. From germline, CDR1 is SGDLS and CDR2 YYNGEE. The CDR3 covers 16 residues. CDR3 coding DNA: TGTGCCAGCACCAAGGGGAGTAGCGGTAGCACAGATACGCAGTATTTT. It specifies CASTKGSSGSTDTQYF.

The chain carries TRBV18 and TRBJ2-7, with TRBD2 matching 8 bases. The V gene end was trimmed by 2 bases and the J gene end by 3 bases; junction bases not matched to a gene: 6. Germline V gene lookup returns CDR1 KGHSH and CDR2 LQKENI. The CDR3 consists of 15 residues. The CDR3 loop is CASSPSTSAYYEQYF. The CDR3 DNA sequence: TGTGCCAGCTCACCATCGACTAGCGCATACTACGAGCAGTACTTC.

There are a few counts of this clone. The V call is TRBV27, the J call TRBJ2-1; a weak D match, TRBD1 (6 bases). The CDR3 runs 13 residues. Trimming cost V 4 bases and J 3 bases, with 7 bases left between them. Germline values: CDR1 MNHEY, CDR2 SMNVEV (reference sequence). CDR3 nucleotide sequence: TGTGCCAGCAGTTGGACAGACTACAATGAGCAGTTCTTC. Protein: CASSWTDYNEQFF.

This clone was counted a few times. The rearrangement links TRBV12-5 to TRBJ1-1; D not certain. In germline, CDR1 is LGHNT, CDR2 FRNRAP. Deletions cut 5 bases from V and 3 bases from J, with 10 bases between. The CDR3 runs 13 residues. CDR3 coding DNA: TGTGCTAGTGGTATATGGGAGGACACTGAAGCTTTCTTT. Translated: CASGIWEDTEAFF. Based on the CDR3 plus reference TRBV12-5 and TRBJ1-1, the full variable domain is DARVTQTPRHKVTEMGQEVTMRCQPILGHNTVFWYRQTMMQGLELLAYFRNRAPLDDSGMPKDRFSAEMPDATLATLKIQPSEPRDSAVYFCASGIWEDTEAFFGQGTRLTVV.

In this sample, this clone turned up once. The V and J genes are TRBV15 and TRBJ2-3; 8 bases agree with TRBD2. V lost 3 bases to trimming and J lost 2 bases; unmatched junction nucleotides: 10. The CDR3 contains 17 residues. From germline, CDR1 is LNHNV and CDR2 YYDKDF (reference sequence). CDR3 nucleotides: TGTGCCACCAGCAGCGTACCGAGCGGGAGAGACACAGATACGCAGTATTTT. This translates into CATSSVPSGRDTDTQYF.

This chain links TRBV28 with TRBJ1-3; tentatively, D is TRBD1 (6 bases). This CDR3 has 14 amino acids. CDR1 is MDHEN, CDR2 SYDVKM, per germline. V lost 2 bases and J lost 7, with 12 bases in between. CDR3 amino acids: CASSLGQSPNTIYF. Written as DNA, the CDR3 is TGTGCCAGCAGTTTAGGACAGTCCCCGAACACCATATATTTT.

This chain links TRBV11-3 with TRBJ2-3, with a weak D call TRBD2 (5 bases). The CDR3 is 14 amino acids. Trimming stripped 4 bases from V and 1 base from J, with 9 bases between. CDR1 and CDR2 (germline): SGHNT, YENEEA. This chain's CDR3 is CASSSSRGTDTQYF. The CDR3 DNA reads TGTGCCAGCAGCTCTAGCCGGGGCACAGATACGCAGTATTTT.

The rearrangement links TRBV9 to TRBJ2-4, with a tentative D call TRBD1 (8 bases). Trimming took off 3 bases at V and 8 bases at J, with 15 bases between the two ends. This CDR3 has 14 amino acids. Germline V gene data show CDR1 as SGDLS and CDR2 as YYNGEE. This CDR3 reads CASSANRGGDIQYF. In nucleotides, the CDR3 is TGTGCCAGCAGCGCGAACAGGGGGGGGGACATTCAGTACTTC.

This chain joins TRBV19 and TRBJ2-7; 11 positions match TRBD1. The CDR3 totals 16 residues. Germline CDR1 is LNHDA and CDR2 is SQIVND (reference sequence). Trimming removed 1 base from V and 5 bases from J; junction bases left unmatched: 7. The CDR3 here is CASSIVGTGGVHEQYF. The CDR3 DNA reads TGTGCCAGTAGTATAGTTGGGACAGGGGGTGTCCACGAGCAGTACTTC.

The chain couples TRBV6-1 to TRBJ2-7, with D possibly TRBD1 on 6 matching bases. Germline CDR1 MNHNS, CDR2 SASEGT. The CDR3 loop spans 15 amino acids. V lost 8 bases to trimming and J lost 5 bases, with 22 bases between them. This chain's CDR3 is CASFPRGPYANEQYF. In DNA form, the CDR3 reads TGTGCCAGCTTCCCCAGGGGCCCCTACGCCAACGAGCAGTACTTC.

The chain has TRBV28 and TRBJ2-7; 10 bases agree with TRBD2. Germline-derived CDR1 and CDR2 are MDHEN and SYDVKM. The V segment lost 5 bases and the J segment 3 bases; nucleotides outside the gene matches: 10. The CDR3 is made up of 16 amino acids. The CDR3 sequence: CASSILAGDHFYEQYF. DNA for the CDR3: TGTGCCAGCAGTATCCTAGCGGGAGACCACTTCTACGAGCAGTACTTC.

The gene calls are TRBV28 and TRBJ1-1, with 11 bases aligning to TRBD1. V lost 4 bases to trimming and J lost 4 bases; unmatched junction nucleotides: 5. CDR1 and CDR2 from the germline V gene are MDHEN and SYDVKM. The CDR3 extends over 15 amino acids. The CDR3 is CASSSPDRGLTEAFF. The CDR3 DNA reads as TGTGCCAGCAGTTCTCCGGACAGGGGGCTCACTGAAGCTTTCTTT. The whole variable domain, filled in from reference TRBV28 and TRBJ1-1, reads DVKVTQSSRYLVKRTGEKVFLECVQDMDHENMFWYRQDPGLGLRLIYFSYDVKMKEKGDIPEGYSVSREKKERFSLILESASTNQTSMYLCASSSPDRGLTEAFFGQGTRLTVV.

This sequence joins TRBV7-6 and TRBJ2-5, with 7 bases that match TRBD2. The CDR3 is made up of 15 amino acids. Germline V gene lookup returns CDR1 SGHVS and CDR2 FNYEAQ. Germline trimming cut 5 bases from V and 5 bases from J; bases unmatched to any gene: 11. CDR3 residues: CASSRGEGVLETQYF. The CDR3, as DNA: TGTGCCAGCAGCCGGGGGGAGGGAGTATTGGAGACCCAGTACTTC.

The chain links TRBV12-5 to TRBJ1-5, with 8 bases that match TRBD1. The ends lost 6 bases at V and 0 bases at J; junction bases unmatched: 7. This CDR3 region has 16 residues. CDR1 LGHNT and CDR2 FRNRAP come from the germline V gene. CDR3 sequence: CASGLRTGISNQPQHF. The CDR3, as DNA: TGTGCTAGTGGCTTACGGACAGGGATTAGCAATCAGCCCCAGCATTTT.

The V and J genes are TRBV5-1 and TRBJ2-5, with TRBD1 matching over 11 bases. The V gene's germline CDR1 is SGHRS and CDR2 YFSETQ. Trimming at V came to 2 bases and at J to 5 bases, leaving 5 bases not matched to a gene. This CDR3 has 15 amino acids. DNA of the CDR3: TGCGCCAGCAGCTTACAGGACAGGGGGCGGGAGACCCAGTACTTC. This translates into CASSLQDRGRETQYF.

This clone was recorded only once. The chain has TRBV27 and TRBJ1-1, with 9 positions matching TRBD1. CDR3 length: 15 amino acids. CDR1 is MNHEY, CDR2 SMNVEV, per germline (reference sequence). V lost 0 bases, J lost 10 bases, and 9 bases stayed unmatched. The CDR3 protein is CASSLSGTGMDRAFF. DNA for the CDR3: TGTGCCAGCAGTTTATCGGGGACAGGGATGGACCGAGCTTTCTTT.